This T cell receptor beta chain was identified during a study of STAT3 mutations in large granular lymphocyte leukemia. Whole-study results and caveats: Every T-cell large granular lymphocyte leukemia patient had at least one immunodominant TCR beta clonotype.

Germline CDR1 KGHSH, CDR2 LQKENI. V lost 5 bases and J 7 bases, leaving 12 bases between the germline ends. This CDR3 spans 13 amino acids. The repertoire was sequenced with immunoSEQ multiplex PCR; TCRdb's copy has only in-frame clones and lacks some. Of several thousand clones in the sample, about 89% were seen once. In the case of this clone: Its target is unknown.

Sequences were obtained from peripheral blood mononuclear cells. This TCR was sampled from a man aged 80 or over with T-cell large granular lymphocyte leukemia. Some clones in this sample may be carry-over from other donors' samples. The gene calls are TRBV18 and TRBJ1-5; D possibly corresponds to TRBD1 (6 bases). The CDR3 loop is CASSGTWGQPQHF. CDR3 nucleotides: TGTGCCAGCTCAGGGACATGGGGCCAGCCCCAGCATTTT. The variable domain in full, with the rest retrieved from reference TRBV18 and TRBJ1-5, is NAGVMQNPRHLVRRRGQEARLRCSPMKGHSHVYWYRQLPEEGLKFMVYLQKENIIDESGMPKERFSAEFPKEGPSILRIQQVVRGDSAAYFCASSGTWGQPQHFGDGTRLSIL.